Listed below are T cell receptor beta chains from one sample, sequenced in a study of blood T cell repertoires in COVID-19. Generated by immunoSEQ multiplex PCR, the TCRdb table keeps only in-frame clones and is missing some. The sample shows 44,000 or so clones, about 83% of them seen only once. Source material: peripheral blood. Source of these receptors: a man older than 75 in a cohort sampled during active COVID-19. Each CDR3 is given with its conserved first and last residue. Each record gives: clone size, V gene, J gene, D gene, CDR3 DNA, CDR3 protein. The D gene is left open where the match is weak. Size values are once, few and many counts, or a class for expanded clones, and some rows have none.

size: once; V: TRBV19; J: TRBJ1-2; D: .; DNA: TGTGCCAGTAATCCAGGGTTTCGTTATGGCTACACCTTC; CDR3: CASNPGFRYGYTF
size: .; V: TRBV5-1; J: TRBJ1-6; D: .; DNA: TGCGCCAGCAGCTTGGCCGTCAGTAATTCACCCCTCCACTTT; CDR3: CASSLAVSNSPLHF
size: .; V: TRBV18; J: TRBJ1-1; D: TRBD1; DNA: TGTGCCAGCACTTACAGGGGGCTGGATGAAGCTTTCTTT; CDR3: CASTYRGLDEAFF
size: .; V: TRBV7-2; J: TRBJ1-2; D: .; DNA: TGTGCCAGCAGCTTAGGGGTGGGGGGAGGTCGCGGCTACACCTTC; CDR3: CASSLGVGGGRGYTF
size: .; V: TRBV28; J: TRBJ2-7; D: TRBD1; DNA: TGTGCCAGCAGCCGAGGGACAGTGAGGGCCTACGAGCAGTACTTC; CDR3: CASSRGTVRAYEQYF
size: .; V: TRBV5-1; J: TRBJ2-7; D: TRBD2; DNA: TGCGCCAGCAGCTTAGGACTAGCGGGGGGGAAACCCTACGAGCAGTACTTC; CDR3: CASSLGLAGGKPYEQYF
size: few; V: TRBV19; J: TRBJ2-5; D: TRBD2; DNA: TGTGCCAGTACCGCGGGGTACGGGAGGGAGGAGGAGACCCAGTACTTC; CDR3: CASTAGYGREEETQYF
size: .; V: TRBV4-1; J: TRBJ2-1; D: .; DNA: TGCGCCAGCAGCCCCGGGACTTACTACAATGAGCAGTTCTTC; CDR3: CASSPGTYYNEQFF
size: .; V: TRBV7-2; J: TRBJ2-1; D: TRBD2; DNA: TGTGCCAGCAGCTTCTTGGGACTAGAGGCCAATGAGCAGTTCTTC; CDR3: CASSFLGLEANEQFF
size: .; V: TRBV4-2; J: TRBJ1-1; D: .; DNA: TGTGCCAGCAGCCACCCCGCGGGAATCAACACTGAAGCTTTCTTT; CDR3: CASSHPAGINTEAFF
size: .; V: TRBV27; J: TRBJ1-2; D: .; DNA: TGTGCCAGCAGTTTAGTAGGGGTGGGCTATGGCTACACCTTC; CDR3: CASSLVGVGYGYTF
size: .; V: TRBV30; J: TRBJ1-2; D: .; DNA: TGTGCCTGGAGTCCCCAGGGGGGCTACACCTTC; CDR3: CAWSPQGGYTF
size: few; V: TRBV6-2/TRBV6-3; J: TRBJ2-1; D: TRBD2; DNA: TGTGCCAGCAGTTCGACAACCTTTAGCGGGGGTCCCTTCTTC; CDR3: CASSSTTFSGGPFF
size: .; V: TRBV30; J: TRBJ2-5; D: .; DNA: TGTGCCTGGAACGGGTACCAAGAGACCCAGTACTTC; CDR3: CAWNGYQETQYF
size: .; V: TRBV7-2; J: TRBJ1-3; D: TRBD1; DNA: TGTGCCAGCACACCCAGGGGGACTGGAAACACCATATATTTT; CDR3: CASTPRGTGNTIYF
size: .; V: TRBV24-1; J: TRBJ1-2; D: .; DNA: TGTGCCACCAGTGACCCGACAGTCAGGGCTCGCTACACCTTC; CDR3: CATSDPTVRARYTF
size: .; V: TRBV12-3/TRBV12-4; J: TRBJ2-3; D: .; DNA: TGTGCCAGCAGTCCGGGGGTGGGGGCGCAGTATTTT; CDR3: CASSPGVGAQYF
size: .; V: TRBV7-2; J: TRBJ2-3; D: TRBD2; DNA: TGTGCCAGCAGCTTAGCGCAAGCGGGATATACGCAGTATTTT; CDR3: CASSLAQAGYTQYF
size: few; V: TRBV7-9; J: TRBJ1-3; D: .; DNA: TGTGCCAGCAGCCCTCCGACATCCTCTGGAAACACCATATATTTT; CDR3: CASSPPTSSGNTIYF
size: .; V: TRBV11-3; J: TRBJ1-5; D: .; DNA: TGTGCCAGCAGCTTAGAGCAAGGAGGCAATCAGCCCCAGCATTTT; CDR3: CASSLEQGGNQPQHF
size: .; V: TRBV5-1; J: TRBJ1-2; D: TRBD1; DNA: TGCGCCAGCAGGACGACAGGGGCAAACTATGGCTACACCTTC; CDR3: CASRTTGANYGYTF
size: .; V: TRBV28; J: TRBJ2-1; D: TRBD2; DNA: TGTGCCAGCAGTTTATTAGCGGGGGCTACCTACAATGAGCAGTTCTTC; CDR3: CASSLLAGATYNEQFF
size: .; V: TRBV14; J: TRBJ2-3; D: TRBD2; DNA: TGTGCCAGCAGCCTCGCGGGAGCAGATACGCAGTATTTT; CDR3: CASSLAGADTQYF
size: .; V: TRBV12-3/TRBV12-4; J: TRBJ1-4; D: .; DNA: TGTGCCAGCAGGCGGGTCGGTGAAAAACTGTTTTTT; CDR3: CASRRVGEKLFF
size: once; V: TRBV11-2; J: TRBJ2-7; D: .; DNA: TGTGCCAGCAGCGCACTCACTACCCTAGAGGGCCGGGAGCAGTACTTC; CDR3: CASSALTTLEGREQYF
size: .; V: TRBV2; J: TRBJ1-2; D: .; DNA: TGTGCCAGCAGGACAGAGTTCTATGGCTACACCTTC; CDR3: CASRTEFYGYTF
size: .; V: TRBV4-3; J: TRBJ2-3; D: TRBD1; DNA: TGCGCCAGCGGCCAAGGACAGGGAGTTACAGATACGCAGTATTTT; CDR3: CASGQGQGVTDTQYF
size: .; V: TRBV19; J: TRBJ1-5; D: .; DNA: TGTGCCAGTAGTATGGATTTGAGGTGGGCCCAGCATTTT; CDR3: CASSMDLRWAQHF
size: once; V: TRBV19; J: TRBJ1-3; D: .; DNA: TGTGCCACCCGTGTCAGGCCGAGCTCTGGAAACACCATATATTTT; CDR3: CATRVRPSSGNTIYF
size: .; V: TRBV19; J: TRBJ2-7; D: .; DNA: TGTGCCAGTAGTCATGAAGCCAAAACCTACGAGCAGTACTTC; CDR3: CASSHEAKTYEQYF
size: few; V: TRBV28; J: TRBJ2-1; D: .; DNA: TGTGCCAGCAGTTTATTGGGGAGCTCCTACAATGAGCAGTTCTTC; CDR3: CASSLLGSSYNEQFF
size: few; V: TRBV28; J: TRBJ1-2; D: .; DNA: TGTGCCAGCAGTTTAACTGCCGGGGACTATGGCTACACCTTC; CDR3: CASSLTAGDYGYTF